Shown below are 15 T cell receptor beta chains from a single sample sequenced in a study of T cell changes during pregnancy in multiple sclerosis. Here immunoSEQ multiplex PCR was the method, and the copy in TCRdb shows in-frame clones only, minus some. The data contain fewer than 60,000 clones, roughly 94% of them seen just once; the ten biggest clones take up more than 0.25%. The sequenced sample was CD4+ T cells from peripheral blood mononuclear cells, obtained in the third trimester of pregnancy. Every receptor here comes from a female donor with multiple sclerosis, enrolled in a pregnancy study.

This sequence joins TRBV14 and TRBJ2-7; D remains unclear. Trimming pared 1 base from V and 0 bases from J, leaving 10 bases between. The CDR3 spans 15 residues. Per germline, CDR1 SGHDN and CDR2 FVKESK. CDR3 amino acids: CASSQGLRISYEQYF. DNA of the CDR3: TGTGCCAGCAGCCAAGGCTTGCGAATCTCCTACGAGCAGTACTTC.

The chain recombines TRBV7-2 with TRBJ1-6; D call uncertain. Germline V lookup: CDR1 SGHTA, CDR2 FQGNSA. Trimming left V 4 bases short and J 9 bases short, with 4 bases between. The CDR3 sequence is 11 residues long. The CDR3 sequence: CASSSGSPLHF. In DNA, the CDR3 is TGTGCCAGCAGCTCGGGTTCACCCCTCCACTTT.

V and J are TRBV5-8 and TRBJ1-5; 10 nucleotides match TRBD1. V shed 6 bases and J 2 bases; nucleotides not matched to a gene: 14. Germline V gene lookup returns CDR1 SGHTS and CDR2 YDEGEE. The CDR3 totals 18 residues. Here the CDR3 reads CASTLGTGEVWGNQPQHF. DNA for the CDR3: TGTGCCAGCACCCTAGGGACAGGGGAGGTTTGGGGCAATCAGCCCCAGCATTTT. Together with reference TRBV5-8 and TRBJ1-5, the CDR3 gives the full variable domain: EAGVTQSPTHLIKTRGQQATLRCSPISGHTSVYWYQQALGLGLQFLLWYDEGEERNRGNFPPRFSGRQFPNYSSELNVNALELEDSALYLCASTLGTGEVWGNQPQHFGDGTRLSIL.

V and J are TRBV19 and TRBJ1-2, with TRBD1 identical over 7 bases. Trimming cost V 6 bases and J 5 bases; bases outside gene matches: 12. The CDR3 sequence is 15 residues long. Per germline, CDR1 LNHDA and CDR2 SQIVND (reference sequence). The CDR3 nucleotides are TGTGCCAGTAGCCAGCGACAGGGAACGGGGTATGGCTACACCTTC. Its translation is CASSQRQGTGYGYTF.

The chain couples TRBV19 to TRBJ2-1; 8 bases agree with TRBD1. V gave up 6 bases and J gave up 9 bases; unmatched junction bases: 13. Per the germline V gene, CDR1 is LNHDA and CDR2 is SQIVND (reference sequence). This CDR3 contains 15 residues. The CDR3 DNA reads as TGTGCCAGTAGCACCGGGACAGGCCGAGAAGGTGAGCAGTTCTTC. It translates to CASSTGTGREGEQFF.

The chain combines TRBV18 with TRBJ2-5; maybe TRBD2 (5 bases). This CDR3 has 14 residues. Germline lookup yields CDR1 KGHSH and CDR2 LQKENI. V lost 3 bases to trimming and J lost 0 bases, with 8 bases between them. CDR3: CASSPRGYQETQYF. Here the CDR3 DNA reads TGTGCCAGCTCACCTCGGGGTTACCAAGAGACCCAGTACTTC.

The CDR3 spells CASSPGQGRDYGYTF. The CDR3 nucleotides are TGTGCCAGCTCACCGGGACAGGGGCGAGACTATGGCTACACCTTC. This chain uses TRBV18 with TRBJ1-2; 10 bases align to TRBD1. V lost 3 bases to trimming and J lost 3 bases; unmatched junction nucleotides: 4. CDR1 and CDR2 (germline): KGHSH, LQKENI. There are 15 residues in the CDR3.

Of note for this clone: In the same sample, other DNA sequences code for this CDR3. The chain employs TRBV4-1 and TRBJ1-4; TRBD1 might be the D (5 bases). The CDR3 runs to 15 residues. The V gene's germline CDR1 is MGHRA and CDR2 YSYEKL. Trimming stripped 4 bases from V and 5 bases from J, with 14 bases between. The CDR3 DNA is TGCGCCAGCAGCCCCCTTGGGGCGTCCAATGAAAAACTGTTTTTT. It is translated as CASSPLGASNEKLFF.

The chain has TRBV6-1 and TRBJ1-5, with 9 positions matching TRBD1. Germline CDR1 and CDR2: MNHNS and SASEGT. After removal of 8 bases from V and 4 bases from J, the junction contained 3 bases not matched to a gene. The CDR3 consists of 13 residues. In DNA form, the CDR3 reads TGTGCCAGCGCTGGGACAGGGAATCAGCCCCAGCATTTT. Protein: CASAGTGNQPQHF.

The CDR3 nucleotides are TGTGCCAGCAGCTTACAGGCTTCCCTGACTAATGAAAAACTGTTTTTT. Translated, it gives CASSLQASLTNEKLFF. The chain uses TRBV7-9 and TRBJ1-4; D is undetermined. Germline lookup yields CDR1 SEHNR and CDR2 FQNEAQ (reference sequence). The V gene lost 2 bases and the J gene lost 2 bases, with 12 bases spanning the gap. This CDR3 is 16 amino acids long. Filled out from reference TRBV7-9 and TRBJ1-4, the complete variable domain reads DTGVSQNPRHKITKRGQNVTFRCDPISEHNRLYWYRQTLGQGPEFLTYFQNEAQLEKSRLLSDRFSAERPKGSFSTLEIQRTEQGDSAMYLCASSLQASLTNEKLFFGSGTQLSVL.

This clone was counted a single time. The chain couples TRBV5-1 to TRBJ1-2, with a tentative D call TRBD1 (6 bases). V was shortened by 3 bases and J by 6 bases, with 9 bases between the two germline ends. Germline loops: CDR1 SGHRS, CDR2 YFSETQ. This CDR3 region has 12 residues. The CDR3 DNA reads as TGCGCCAGCAGCTGGGGACAAGATGGCTACACCTTC. It translates to CASSWGQDGYTF.

The chain couples TRBV5-4 to TRBJ1-5; no definite D call. This CDR3 has 15 residues. The V end lost 2 bases, the J end lost 2 bases, and 11 bases lay between the germline ends. Germline CDR1 reads SGHNT; CDR2 reads YYREEE (reference sequence). The CDR3 region is CASSLGVSGNQPQHF. The CDR3 coding sequence is TGTGCCAGCAGCTTAGGAGTTTCGGGCAATCAGCCCCAGCATTTT.

The rearrangement uses TRBV15 and TRBJ1-2; D is perhaps TRBD1 (6 bases). Germline values: CDR1 LNHNV, CDR2 YYDKDF (reference sequence). Trimming shortened V by 5 bases and J by 0 bases, and 16 bases separated the two germline ends. This CDR3 contains 16 residues. CDR3 in amino acids: CATSSWAGDPNYGYTF. CDR3 nucleotide sequence: TGTGCCACCAGCTCCTGGGCAGGGGACCCTAACTATGGCTACACCTTC.

The chain uses TRBV30 and TRBJ1-5, with 7 bases identical to TRBD1. Germline CDR1 and CDR2: GTSNPN and SVGIG (reference sequence). The CDR3 extends over 14 amino acids. With 4 bases clipped from V and 1 base from J, the junction kept 4 bases outside the gene matches. The CDR3 spells CAWNLGGSNQPQHF. CDR3 DNA: TGTGCCTGGAACCTAGGGGGCAGCAATCAGCCCCAGCATTTT.

This clone was detected once. V gene TRBV2 combines with J gene TRBJ1-4; TRBD1 is a possible D gene (5 bases). CDR3 size: 14 residues. Germline V lookup: CDR1 SNHLY, CDR2 FYNNEI. With 5 bases removed from V and 2 bases from J, the gap between germline ends came to 9 bases. CDR3 amino acids: CASSPGPTNEKLFF. CDR3 nucleotide sequence: TGTGCCAGCAGTCCAGGGCCCACTAATGAAAAACTGTTTTTT.